A single sample gave rise to the 17 T cell receptor beta chains below, sequenced in a study of blood T cell repertoires in COVID-19. Produced via immunoSEQ multiplex PCR; TCRdb's table is partial and in-frame only. The sample includes about 150,000 clones, approximately 86% of them seen just once. Sequencing was carried out using peripheral blood. The origin of the receptors is an elderly woman with COVID-19, enrolled during active disease.

This sequence joins TRBV25-1 and TRBJ1-2, with TRBD1 identical over 11 bases. V gave up 9 bases and J gave up 7 bases; unmatched junction bases: 4. CDR3 size: 12 residues. Germline V gene lookup returns CDR1 MGHDK and CDR2 SYGVNS. The chain's CDR3 is CARPGTGGGYTF. Here the CDR3 DNA reads TGTGCCAGACCGGGGACAGGGGGTGGCTACACCTTC.

V gene TRBV3-1 (or the pseudogene TRBV3-2) combines with J gene TRBJ2-1; 11 positions match TRBD2. CDR1 LGHDT and CDR2 YNNKEL come from the germline V gene (reference sequence). The CDR3 length is 15 residues. V dropped 4 bases and J dropped 2; count of bases not matched to a gene: 1. This chain's CDR3 is CASSPTSGTYNEQFF. CDR3 DNA sequence: TGTGCCAGCAGCCCGACTAGCGGGACCTACAATGAGCAGTTCTTC.

V gene TRBV28 combines with J gene TRBJ2-7, with 10 bases fitting TRBD1. CDR3 length equals 15 residues. Germline V CDR1 and CDR2: MDHEN, SYDVKM. V shed 4 bases and J 0 bases; nucleotides not matched to a gene: 3. CDR3 residues: CASSSGTGVSYEQYF. CDR3 nucleotides: TGTGCCAGCAGTTCGGGGACAGGGGTCTCCTACGAGCAGTACTTC. The entire variable domain, with the rest obtained from reference TRBV28 and TRBJ2-7, is as follows: DVKVTQSSRYLVKRTGEKVFLECVQDMDHENMFWYRQDPGLGLRLIYFSYDVKMKEKGDIPEGYSVSREKKERFSLILESASTNQTSMYLCASSSGTGVSYEQYFGPGTRLTVT.

This clone was seen a handful of times. V is TRBV5-1 and J is TRBJ2-7, with D maybe TRBD1 (6 bases). Per germline, CDR1 SGHRS and CDR2 YFSETQ. V was shortened by 2 bases and J by 3 bases, with 15 bases between the two germline ends. The CDR3 runs to 15 residues. The chain's CDR3 is CASSFWEQGIYEQYF. The CDR3 DNA is TGCGCCAGCAGCTTTTGGGAACAGGGAATCTACGAGCAGTACTTC.

The rearrangement links TRBV19 to TRBJ1-1; the match to TRBD1 covers 10 bases. The CDR3 covers 15 residues. Trimming removed 7 bases from V and 4 bases from J; junction bases left unmatched: 9. The V gene's germline CDR1 is LNHDA and CDR2 SQIVND (reference sequence). The CDR3 DNA reads TGTGCCAGTACCCCAAGGGACAGGGGTACCACTGAAGCTTTCTTT. Its protein is CASTPRDRGTTEAFF.

The CDR3 here is CASRPEQGPGNTIYF. CDR3 coding DNA: TGTGCCAGCAGGCCTGAGCAGGGCCCTGGAAACACCATATATTTT. The genes are TRBV2 and TRBJ1-3; TRBD1 is a possible D gene (5 bases). The V gene lost 6 bases and the J gene lost 2 bases, with 14 bases spanning the gap. The V gene's germline CDR1 is SNHLY and CDR2 FYNNEI. The CDR3 covers 15 residues. Full variable domain (missing parts from reference TRBV2 and TRBJ1-3): EPEVTQTPSHQVTQMGQEVILRCVPISNHLYFYWYRQILGQKVEFLVSFYNNEISEKSEIFDDQFSVERPDGSNFTLKIRSTKLEDSAMYFCASRPEQGPGNTIYFGEGSWLTVV.

The chain couples TRBV19 to TRBJ2-7, with 10 bases identical to TRBD1. CDR3 length: 15 residues. V dropped 5 bases and J dropped 4; count of bases not matched to a gene: 8. Germline loops: CDR1 LNHDA, CDR2 SQIVND (reference sequence). The CDR3 region is CASSRTGTGVYEQYF. In DNA form, the CDR3 reads TGTGCCAGTAGTCGCACCGGGACAGGGGTTTACGAGCAGTACTTC.

This chain joins TRBV6-2 or TRBV6-3 and TRBJ2-7, with TRBD2 identical over 10 bases. V was pared by 3 bases and J by 6 bases, with 8 bases of the junction left unmatched. Germline V gene data show CDR1 as MNHEY and CDR2 as SVGEGT. This CDR3 is 15 amino acids long. The CDR3 coding sequence is TGTGCCAGCAGTTATGGAAGCGGGAGGGCCCTCGAGCAGTACTTC. Protein: CASSYGSGRALEQYF.

The V and J genes are TRBV4-3 and TRBJ1-6, with a tentative D call TRBD1 (5 bases). Germline CDR1 reads LGHNA; CDR2 reads YSLEER. This CDR3 comprises 18 residues. The V and J ends lost 0 bases and 6 bases respectively, with 18 bases between them. The CDR3 loop reads CASSQDTVGVALNSPLHF. DNA for the CDR3: TGCGCCAGCAGCCAAGATACGGTAGGGGTGGCCCTTAATTCACCCCTCCACTTT.

In its sample, this clone was seen a few times. The V call is TRBV4-3, the J call TRBJ1-3, with D possibly matching TRBD1 (5 bases). Germline V gene lookup returns CDR1 LGHNA and CDR2 YSLEER. V was cut by 0 bases and J by 8 bases, with 14 bases left in between. The CDR3 is made up of 15 amino acids. CDR3 loop: CASSQEVGRVDTIYF. CDR3 in DNA: TGCGCCAGCAGCCAAGAAGTGGGCAGGGTGGACACCATATATTTT.

The CDR3 DNA sequence: TGTGCCAGCAGCGTAGCGGTTAGTCTGTCAGGGGAGCAGTTCTTC. Encoded protein: CASSVAVSLSGEQFF. This chain joins TRBV9 and TRBJ2-1, with D tentatively TRBD1 (5 bases). Trimming cost V 0 bases and J 10 bases, with 17 bases left between them. Germline CDR1 reads SGDLS; CDR2 reads YYNGEE. The CDR3 loop spans 15 amino acids.

This clone came up a few times. The rearrangement joins TRBV28 to TRBJ1-1, with unresolved D. There are 15 residues in the CDR3. The V end was cut by 7 bases, the J end by 0 bases, with 15 bases between. Per the germline V gene, CDR1 is MDHEN and CDR2 is SYDVKM. The DNA of the CDR3 is TGTGCCAGCACCTCGGGGTCACTGTTGAACACTGAAGCTTTCTTT. This sequence encodes CASTSGSLLNTEAFF.

V gene TRBV4-3 combines with J gene TRBJ2-7; TRBD2 is a possible D gene (5 bases). Germline loops: CDR1 LGHNA, CDR2 YSLEER. The V gene lost 5 bases and the J gene lost 4 bases, with 15 bases spanning the gap. The CDR3 has 14 residues. This CDR3 is CASSEGHGKYEQYF. In nucleotides, the CDR3 is TGCGCCAGCAGCGAAGGTCACGGGAAGTACGAGCAGTACTTC.

The chain is built from TRBV6-6 and TRBJ2-5, with D unclear. This CDR3 comprises 13 residues. V was shortened by 6 bases and J by 7 bases, with 15 bases between the two germline ends. Per germline, CDR1 MNHNY and CDR2 SVGAGI (reference sequence). CDR3: CASSLGLSGTQYF. DNA for the CDR3: TGTGCCAGCAGCCTCGGTCTTTCAGGGACCCAGTACTTC.

This sequence joins TRBV7-2 and TRBJ2-2; 9 nucleotides agree with TRBD1. Germline V gene data show CDR1 as SGHTA and CDR2 as FQGNSA. The CDR3 runs 17 residues. The junction had 8 bases not matched to a gene; V was cut back by 6 bases and J by 0 bases. In nucleotides, the CDR3 is TGTGCCAGCAGGGACCGGGACAGGGACCCGAACACCGGGGAGCTGTTTTTT. Translation: CASRDRDRDPNTGELFF. Full variable domain (outside the CDR3, taken from reference TRBV7-2 and TRBJ2-2): GAGVSQSPSNKVTEKGKDVELRCDPISGHTALYWYRQSLGQGLEFLIYFQGNSAPDKSGLPSDRFSAERTGGSVSTLTIQRTQQEDSAVYLCASRDRDRDPNTGELFFGEGSRLTVL.

This clone was counted only a few times. The V and J genes are TRBV19 and TRBJ2-3, with D tentatively TRBD2 (7 bases). Between the trimmed V and J ends, which lost 5 bases and 4 bases, there was a span of 19 bases. The CDR3 consists of 16 residues. Germline loops: CDR1 LNHDA, CDR2 SQIVND (reference sequence). CDR3 residues: CASSSLGGGSPDTQYF. The CDR3 DNA is TGTGCCAGTAGTTCTCTAGGGGGAGGGAGCCCAGATACGCAGTATTTT.

The genes are TRBV7-6 and TRBJ2-7; the match to TRBD2 covers 8 bases. The junction had 6 bases not matched to a gene; V was cut back by 5 bases and J by 0 bases. Germline lookup yields CDR1 SGHVS and CDR2 FNYEAQ. This CDR3 spans 15 amino acids. The CDR3 nucleotides read TGTGCCAGCAGCCAGATAGCGGGAATCTCCTACGAGCAGTACTTC. This gives the protein CASSQIAGISYEQYF.